This entry features one T cell receptor (beta chain) sequence. Its specificity is unknown. The sample originates from a study of vaccination and CD4 T cells after COVID-19. On the study more broadly: The makeup of the convalescents was six males and four females, two of them Hispanic.

The Oncomine TCR Beta short-read assay sequenced DNA from cultured CD4+ T cells. Via MiXCR, TCRdb re-called the PCR reads, giving one row per CDR3 protein. The sample carries roughly 14,000 distinct CDR3 sequences, roughly 58% recorded once. V lost 5 bases and J 7 bases, leaving 13 bases between the germline ends. Germline V gives CDR1 SGHAT, CDR2 FQNNGV. The CDR3 sequence is 13 residues long. The treatment was: approximately 9-day PBMC culture with coronavirus spike peptide pools or control peptides (ViraFEST assay). Under the ViraFEST approach, antigen-specific T cells were expanded with peptide pools and TCRs subsequently sequenced.

Sequenced here: CD4+ T cells from blood, cultured in vitro, sampled before SARS-CoV-2 vaccination. This receptor was taken from a human donor who had recovered from COVID-19. This rearrangement joins TRBV11-2 to TRBJ2-3; the D gene is possibly TRBD2 (5 bases). The DNA of the CDR3 is TGTGCCAGCAGCATAGGACTCCTGAATACGCAGTATTTT. Encoded protein: CASSIGLLNTQYF.